Included here is one T cell receptor (beta chain) sequence, with context. The CDR3 is 17 residues long. Germline V lookup: CDR1 SGHTA, CDR2 FQGNSA. Deletions cut 5 bases from V and 2 bases from J, with 22 bases between. This record comes from a study of control samples from healthy donors and cancer patients. Here immunoSEQ multiplex PCR was the method, and the copy in TCRdb shows in-frame clones only, minus some. The table lists 40,000 to 65,000 clones, 87% of them singletons, with over 12% in the top ten. J is TRBJ2-7 and V is TRBV7-2, with D possibly TRBD1 on 6 matching bases. The sequence was obtained from a man aged 55 to 70 with head and neck cancer. Sequences were obtained from PBMCs. As DNA, the CDR3 is TGTGCCAGCAGCCTTTACCCTACAGGGATTAAAACCTACGAGCAGTACTTC. Encoded protein: CASSLYPTGIKTYEQYF.